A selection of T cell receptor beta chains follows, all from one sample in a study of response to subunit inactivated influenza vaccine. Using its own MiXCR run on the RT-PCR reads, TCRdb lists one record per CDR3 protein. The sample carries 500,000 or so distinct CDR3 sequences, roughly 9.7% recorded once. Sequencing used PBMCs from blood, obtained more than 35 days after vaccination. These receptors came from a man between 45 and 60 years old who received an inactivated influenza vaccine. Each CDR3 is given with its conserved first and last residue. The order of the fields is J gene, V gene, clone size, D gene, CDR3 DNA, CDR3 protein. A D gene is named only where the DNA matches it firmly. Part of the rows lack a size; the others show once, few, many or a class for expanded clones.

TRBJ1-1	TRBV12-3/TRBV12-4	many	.	TGTGCCAGCAACCCCGGGGGGGGAAGGGGAGGAACTGAAGCTTTCTTT	CASNPGGGRGGTEAFF
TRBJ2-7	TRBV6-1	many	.	TGTGCCAGCAGTGTAGGGGGAATACCCTACGAGCAGTACTTC	CASSVGGIPYEQYF
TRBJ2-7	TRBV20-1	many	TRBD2	TGCAGTGCTAGAGTAGCGGGAAGATACGAGCAGTACTTC	CSARVAGRYEQYF
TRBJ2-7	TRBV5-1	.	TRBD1	TGCGCCAGCAGCCCGAGGACAGGGGAGTACGAGCAGTACTTC	CASSPRTGEYEQYF
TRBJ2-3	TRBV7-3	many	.	TGTGCCAGCAGCCCCGGTAGTAATGCGGATACGCAGTATTTT	CASSPGSNADTQYF
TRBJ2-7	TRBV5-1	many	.	TGCGCCAGCAGCACTCAGCTAACCTCCCGTCCGAAGGAGCAGTACTTC	CASSTQLTSRPKEQYF
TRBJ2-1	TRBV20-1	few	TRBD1	TGCAGTGCTCTTACCGGGACAGGGAGAGTAGGGGAGCAGTTCTTC	CSALTGTGRVGEQFF
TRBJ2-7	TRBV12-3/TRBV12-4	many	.	TGTGCCAGCAGTTCCCCCCCCCGGGGCTACGAGCAGTACTTC	CASSSPPRGYEQYF
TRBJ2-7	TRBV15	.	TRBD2	TGTGCCACCAGCGATGCGGGGGGGGTAGACGAGCAGTACTTC	CATSDAGGVDEQYF
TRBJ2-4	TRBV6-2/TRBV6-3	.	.	TGTGCCAGCAGTTATGGGAGCAATAGGGTAATAGCCAAAAACATTCAGTACTTC	CASSYGSNRVIAKNIQYF
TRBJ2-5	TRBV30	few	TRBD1	TGTGCCTGGAACCGGGACAGTCAGACCCAGTACTTC	CAWNRDSQTQYF
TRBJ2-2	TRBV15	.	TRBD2	TGTGCCACCAGCAGAATGGGGGGGGCCGGGGAGCTGTTTTTT	CATSRMGGAGELFF
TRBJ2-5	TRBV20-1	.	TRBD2	TGCAGTGTTAAAGGTCCGGGACTAGCGGTTCAAGAGACCCAGTACTTC	CSVKGPGLAVQETQYF
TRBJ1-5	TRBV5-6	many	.	TGTGCCAGCAGCCCCTGGACAGACAAGGATCAGCCCCAGCATTTT	CASSPWTDKDQPQHF
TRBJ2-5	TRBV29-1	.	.	TGCAGCGTTGAAGCGGGGCGACTACAAGAGACCCAGTACTTC	CSVEAGRLQETQYF
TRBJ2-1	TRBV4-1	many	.	TGCGCCAGCAGCCAAGACCGGCTAAACTACAATGAGCAGTTCTTC	CASSQDRLNYNEQFF
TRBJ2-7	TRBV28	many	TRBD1	TGTGCCAGCAGTCCGACCGGGACAGGGGCCTACGAGCAGTACTTC	CASSPTGTGAYEQYF
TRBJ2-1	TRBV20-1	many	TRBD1	TGCAGTGCGCAAAACAGGGGGAAGGGTGAGCAGTTCTTC	CSAQNRGKGEQFF
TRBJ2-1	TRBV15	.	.	TGTGCCACCAGCAGAGATTCACTAGCCGATGAGCAGTTCTTC	CATSRDSLADEQFF
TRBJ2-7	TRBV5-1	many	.	TGCGCCAGCAGCCAGTCGGGGGACTCCTACGAGCAGTACTTC	CASSQSGDSYEQYF
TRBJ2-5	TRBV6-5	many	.	TGTGCCAGCAGCCCACCACAGGGGACCCAGTACTTC	CASSPPQGTQYF
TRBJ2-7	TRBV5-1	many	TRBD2	TGCGCCAGCAGCTTGAACAGCGGGGGAACCTACGAGCAGTACTTC	CASSLNSGGTYEQYF
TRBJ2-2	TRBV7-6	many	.	TGTGCCAGCAGCCTACTTCAGTTCGGGGAGCTGTTTTTT	CASSLLQFGELFF
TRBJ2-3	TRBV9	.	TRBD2	TGTGCCAGCAGCGTAGCTAGCGGGGGGGCCGAAGATACGCAGTATTTT	CASSVASGGAEDTQYF
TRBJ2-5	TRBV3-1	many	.	TGCGCCAGCAGCCAAGCAGGGGTGGAGACCCAGTACTTC	CASSQAGVETQYF
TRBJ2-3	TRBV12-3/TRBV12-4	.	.	TGTGCCAGCAGCCCCCTTCCTGCACAAGATACGCAGTATTTT	CASSPLPAQDTQYF
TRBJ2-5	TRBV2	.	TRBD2	TGTGCCAGCAGTGGTACTCGGGGGGGGGAGACCCAGTACTTC	CASSGTRGGETQYF
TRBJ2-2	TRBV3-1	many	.	TGTGCCAGCAGCCAAGAGCTCAGGGCCACCGGGGAGCTGTTTTTT	CASSQELRATGELFF
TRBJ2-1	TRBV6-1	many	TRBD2	TGTGCCAGCAGTCCCAGGACTAGCGGGATATACGATGAGCAGTTCTTC	CASSPRTSGIYDEQFF
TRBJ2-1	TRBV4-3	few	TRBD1	TGCGCCAGCAGCCGCGGGACAGGGGACTACAATGAGCAGTTCTTC	CASSRGTGDYNEQFF
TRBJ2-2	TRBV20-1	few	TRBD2	TGCAGTGCTAGTTCTGTTAGCGGGGGGGCCCGGAGCACCGGGGAGCTGTTTTTT	CSASSVSGGARSTGELFF
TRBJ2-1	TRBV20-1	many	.	TGCAGTGCTAGATGGGCAGCCCCTGAGCAGTTCTTC	CSARWAAPEQFF
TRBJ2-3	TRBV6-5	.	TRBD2	TGTGCCAGCAGTTACTCGGCTAGCGGGTTTACTACAGATACGCAGTATTTT	CASSYSASGFTTDTQYF
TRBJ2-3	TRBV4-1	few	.	TGCGCCAGCAGCCCAAGAGATGGGGCAGATACGCAGTATTTT	CASSPRDGADTQYF
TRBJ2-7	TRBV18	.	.	TGTGCCAGCTCACCCTTCGCGGGGTACGAGCAGTACTTC	CASSPFAGYEQYF
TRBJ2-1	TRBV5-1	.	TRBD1	TGCGCCAGCACCATACAGGGGGAATACAATGAGCAGTTCTTC	CASTIQGEYNEQFF
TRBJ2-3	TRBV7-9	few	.	TGTGCCAGCAGCGTACCAGGGTTTAGCACAGATACGCAGTATTTT	CASSVPGFSTDTQYF
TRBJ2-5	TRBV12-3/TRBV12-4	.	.	TGTGCCAGCACGGGCCAGGGGCGGGAGACCCAGTACTTC	CASTGQGRETQYF
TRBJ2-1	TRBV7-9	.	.	TGTGCCAGCAGCTTAGTCGCGCTGGATTACAATGAGCAGTTCTTC	CASSLVALDYNEQFF
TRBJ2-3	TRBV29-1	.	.	TGCAGCGCCCTGAGGGGGGCCGCTAGCACAGATACGCAGTATTTT	CSALRGAASTDTQYF
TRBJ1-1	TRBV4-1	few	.	TGCGCCAGCAGCCAAGAAGGGGGGAACACTGAAGCTTTCTTT	CASSQEGGNTEAFF
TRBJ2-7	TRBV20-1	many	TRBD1	TGCAGTGCTAGAGTTGGGGGGACAGGAACCTACGAGCAGTACTTC	CSARVGGTGTYEQYF
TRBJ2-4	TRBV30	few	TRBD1	TGTGCCTGGAGTGTCCAGGGGGCAAACATTCAGTACTTC	CAWSVQGANIQYF
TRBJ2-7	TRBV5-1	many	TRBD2	TGCGCCAGCAGCTCTCATAGCGGGGGAACGTACGAGCAGTACTTC	CASSSHSGGTYEQYF
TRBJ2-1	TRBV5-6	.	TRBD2	TGTGCCAGCAGCTTGTATCTGCGGGGGGGCGAACGTGAGCAGTTCTTC	CASSLYLRGGEREQFF
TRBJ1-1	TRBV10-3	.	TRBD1	TGTGCCATCACCGGGACAGGGACCACTGAAGCTTTCTTT	CAITGTGTTEAFF
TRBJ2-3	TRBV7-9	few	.	TGTGCCAGCAGCTTATTAGGGGACTTGCACACAGATACGCAGTATTTT	CASSLLGDLHTDTQYF
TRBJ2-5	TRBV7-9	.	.	TGTGCCAGCAGCTTAGTTTGGTACCAAGAGACCCAGTACTTC	CASSLVWYQETQYF
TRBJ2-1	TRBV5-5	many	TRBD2	TGTGCCAGCATCCATGGGGCTAGCGGGCAAAATGAGCAGTTCTTC	CASIHGASGQNEQFF
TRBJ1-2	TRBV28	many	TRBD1	TGTGCCAGCAGCTCTGGACAGGGCACCTATGGCTACACCTTC	CASSSGQGTYGYTF
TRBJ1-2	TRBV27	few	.	TGTGCCAGCAGTCCCTCCGGGGGCGGAGGCTACACCTTC	CASSPSGGGGYTF
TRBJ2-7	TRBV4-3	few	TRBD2	TGCGCCAGCAGCCAAGACGGACTAGCGGGAGGTTGGGACGAGCAGTACTTC	CASSQDGLAGGWDEQYF
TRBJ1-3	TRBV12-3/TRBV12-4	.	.	TGTGCCAGCAGTCGACAGCCACTACCTGGAAACACCATATATTTT	CASSRQPLPGNTIYF
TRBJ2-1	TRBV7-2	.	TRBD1	TGTGCCAGCAGATTAGCGTCGGCAGGGGGTAGGGGTGAGCAGTTCTTC	CASRLASAGGRGEQFF
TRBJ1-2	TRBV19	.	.	TGTGCCAGTAGTTGGGGAAACTATGGCTACACCTTC	CASSWGNYGYTF
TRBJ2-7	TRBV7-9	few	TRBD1	TGTGCCAGCAGCTTCAACCAAGGACAGGGAGACTTC	CASSFNQGQGDF
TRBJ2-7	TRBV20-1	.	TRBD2	TGCAGTGCTAGAGATTCTGGGACTAGCGGACTTTACGAGCAGTACTTC	CSARDSGTSGLYEQYF
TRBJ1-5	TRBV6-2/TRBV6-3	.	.	TGTGCCAGCAGTTACTTAAGCGGCAATCAGCCCCAGCATTTT	CASSYLSGNQPQHF
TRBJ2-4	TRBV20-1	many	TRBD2	TGCAGTGCTAGACTAGCGGGAGGGCCGATGGTGAACATTCAGTACTTC	CSARLAGGPMVNIQYF
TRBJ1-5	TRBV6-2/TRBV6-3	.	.	TGTGCCATCCGAGGGTCCTCTCGCAATCAGCCCCAGCATTTT	CAIRGSSRNQPQHF